A selection of T cell receptor beta chains follows, all from one sample in a study of long-term antiretroviral therapy in people with HIV. Profiling relied on immunoSEQ multiplex PCR, and the TCRdb table lists in-frame clones only, not all of them. The table lists some 31,000 clones, approximately 84% of them singletons, with roughly 8% in the top ten. Here the sequenced sample was unsorted PBMCs, taken 3.1 years after starting antiretroviral therapy. All receptors come from a woman aged 50 to 65 with HIV. CDR3s include the opening cysteine and the closing phenylalanine or tryptophan. The D gene is left open where the match is weak. Size tells how often a clone was seen (once, few, many) or the class of an expanded clone, and some rows leave it out.

abundance: -
v_gene: TRBV7-9
j_gene: TRBJ2-3
d_gene: -
CDR3aa: CASSSLGNGTDTQYF
CDR3nt: TGTGCCAGCAGCTCACTCGGGAACGGCACAGATACGCAGTATTTT

abundance: few
v_gene: TRBV18
j_gene: TRBJ1-5
d_gene: -
CDR3aa: CASSGEVNQPQHF
CDR3nt: TGTGCCAGCTCAGGGGAGGTCAATCAGCCCCAGCATTTT

abundance: -
v_gene: TRBV5-1
j_gene: TRBJ1-1
d_gene: -
CDR3aa: CASSLAYGWDTEAFF
CDR3nt: TGCGCCAGCAGCTTGGCATACGGGTGGGACACTGAAGCTTTCTTT

abundance: once
v_gene: TRBV30
j_gene: TRBJ2-1
d_gene: -
CDR3aa: CAWSSGDSYNEQFF
CDR3nt: TGTGCCTGGAGCTCGGGAGACTCCTACAATGAGCAGTTCTTC

abundance: once
v_gene: TRBV5-4
j_gene: TRBJ2-5
d_gene: -
CDR3aa: CASSLEVAQTQYF
CDR3nt: TGTGCCAGCAGCTTGGAGGTAGCCCAGACCCAGTACTTC

abundance: -
v_gene: TRBV19
j_gene: TRBJ2-3
d_gene: -
CDR3aa: CASSLAPMLGTDTQYF
CDR3nt: TGTGCCAGTAGTTTAGCCCCCATGTTGGGCACAGATACGCAGTATTTT

abundance: -
v_gene: TRBV7-3
j_gene: TRBJ1-5
d_gene: -
CDR3aa: CAREKQGPGEPNQPQHF
CDR3nt: TGTGCCAGGGAAAAACAGGGTCCCGGCGAACCCAATCAGCCCCAGCATTTT

abundance: -
v_gene: TRBV21-1
j_gene: TRBJ1-5
d_gene: -
CDR3aa: CASFPASREGQPQHF
CDR3nt: TGTGCCAGCTTCCCTGCGTCGAGGGAGGGGCAGCCCCAGCATTTT

abundance: -
v_gene: TRBV5-6
j_gene: TRBJ1-1
d_gene: -
CDR3aa: CASSLFGGRPMNTEAFF
CDR3nt: TGTGCCAGCAGCTTGTTTGGAGGCCGACCCATGAACACTGAAGCTTTCTTT

abundance: -
v_gene: TRBV6-1
j_gene: TRBJ2-3
d_gene: -
CDR3aa: CASSEEVEVSQYF
CDR3nt: TGTGCCAGCAGTGAAGAGGTGGAGGTTTCGCAGTATTTT

abundance: -
v_gene: TRBV14
j_gene: TRBJ1-2
d_gene: -
CDR3aa: CASSPAGRGYYGYTF
CDR3nt: TGTGCCAGCAGCCCAGCCGGGAGGGGCTACTATGGCTACACCTTC

abundance: -
v_gene: TRBV18
j_gene: TRBJ2-5
d_gene: TRBD1
CDR3aa: CASSTGDQETQYF
CDR3nt: TGTGCCAGCTCGACAGGGGACCAAGAGACCCAGTACTTC

abundance: -
v_gene: TRBV27
j_gene: TRBJ2-3
d_gene: TRBD1
CDR3aa: CASQGQGYSTDTQYF
CDR3nt: TGTGCCAGCCAAGGACAGGGGTATAGCACAGATACGCAGTATTTT

abundance: few
v_gene: TRBV5-1
j_gene: TRBJ1-6
d_gene: -
CDR3aa: CASSLTSGNSPLHF
CDR3nt: TGCGCCAGCAGCTTGACGAGTGGTAATTCACCCCTCCACTTT

abundance: few
v_gene: TRBV4-1
j_gene: TRBJ2-3
d_gene: -
CDR3aa: CASSQTAMGTDTQYF
CDR3nt: TGCGCCAGCAGCCAGACGGCGATGGGCACAGATACGCAGTATTTT

abundance: -
v_gene: TRBV7-9
j_gene: TRBJ2-2
d_gene: -
CDR3aa: CASSSANSGGELFF
CDR3nt: TGTGCCAGCAGCTCAGCGAATAGCGGCGGGGAGCTGTTTTTT

abundance: -
v_gene: TRBV10-3
j_gene: TRBJ2-2
d_gene: -
CDR3aa: CAISARVTGELFF
CDR3nt: TGTGCCATCAGTGCCCGGGTGACCGGGGAGCTGTTTTTT

abundance: -
v_gene: TRBV11-2
j_gene: TRBJ2-3
d_gene: TRBD2
CDR3aa: CASSPRGLAGVGTDTQYF
CDR3nt: TGTGCCAGCAGCCCTCGGGGCCTAGCGGGGGTAGGAACAGATACGCAGTATTTT

abundance: -
v_gene: TRBV5-1
j_gene: TRBJ2-3
d_gene: TRBD2
CDR3aa: CASSFSSGASDTQYF
CDR3nt: TGCGCCAGCAGCTTTTCTAGCGGGGCCTCGGATACGCAGTATTTT

abundance: -
v_gene: TRBV4-1
j_gene: TRBJ2-3
d_gene: TRBD1
CDR3aa: CASSQGGQGGWTQYF
CDR3nt: TGCGCCAGCAGCCAAGGCGGACAGGGCGGATGGACGCAGTATTTT

abundance: -
v_gene: TRBV9
j_gene: TRBJ2-3
d_gene: -
CDR3aa: CASSVADTQYF
CDR3nt: TGTGCCAGCAGCGTAGCGGATACGCAGTATTTT

abundance: few
v_gene: TRBV13
j_gene: TRBJ1-4
d_gene: -
CDR3aa: CASRYATNEKLFF
CDR3nt: TGTGCCAGCAGATACGCGACTAATGAAAAACTGTTTTTT

abundance: -
v_gene: TRBV7-6
j_gene: TRBJ2-3
d_gene: TRBD2
CDR3aa: CASSSQRGGVTDTQYF
CDR3nt: TGTGCCAGCAGCTCTCAGCGGGGGGGCGTAACAGATACGCAGTATTTT

abundance: -
v_gene: TRBV30
j_gene: TRBJ2-2
d_gene: TRBD1
CDR3aa: CAWSGTGLSLFF
CDR3nt: TGTGCCTGGAGCGGGACAGGGCTTTCTTTGTTTTTT

abundance: once
v_gene: TRBV18
j_gene: TRBJ2-4
d_gene: TRBD1
CDR3aa: CASSPVKGGENIQYF
CDR3nt: TGTGCCAGCTCACCGGTGAAAGGGGGCGAAAACATTCAGTACTTC

abundance: few
v_gene: TRBV2
j_gene: TRBJ2-2
d_gene: -
CDR3aa: CASSEARTVNTGELFF
CDR3nt: TGTGCCAGCAGTGAAGCGCGGACAGTGAACACCGGGGAGCTGTTTTTT

abundance: -
v_gene: TRBV6-5
j_gene: TRBJ1-1
d_gene: -
CDR3aa: CASSYSPGGTEAFF
CDR3nt: TGTGCCAGCAGTTACTCACCCGGGGGGACTGAAGCTTTCTTT

abundance: -
v_gene: TRBV19
j_gene: TRBJ1-6
d_gene: -
CDR3aa: CASSTPGTANSPLHF
CDR3nt: TGTGCCAGTAGTACCCCCGGGACGGCTAATTCACCCCTCCACTTT

abundance: -
v_gene: TRBV30
j_gene: TRBJ1-3
d_gene: -
CDR3aa: CAWSPDSPPSTIYF
CDR3nt: TGTGCCTGGAGTCCAGACTCGCCACCAAGCACCATATATTTT

abundance: once
v_gene: TRBV7-2
j_gene: TRBJ1-6
d_gene: -
CDR3aa: CASSPGRLSSYNSPLHF
CDR3nt: TGTGCCAGCAGCCCGGGACGCCTCAGCTCCTATAATTCACCCCTCCACTTT

abundance: -
v_gene: TRBV18
j_gene: TRBJ1-1
d_gene: -
CDR3aa: CASSPSWDPNTEAFF
CDR3nt: TGTGCCAGCTCACCTTCATGGGATCCGAACACTGAAGCTTTCTTT

abundance: -
v_gene: TRBV7-7
j_gene: TRBJ2-2
d_gene: -
CDR3aa: CASSRGAGAGELFF
CDR3nt: TGTGCCAGCAGCCGGGGGGCGGGTGCCGGGGAGCTGTTTTTT

abundance: -
v_gene: TRBV19
j_gene: TRBJ1-6
d_gene: -
CDR3aa: CASSIGWEAPLHF
CDR3nt: TGTGCCAGTAGTATAGGCTGGGAGGCACCCCTCCACTTT

abundance: few
v_gene: TRBV10-3
j_gene: TRBJ2-3
d_gene: TRBD2
CDR3aa: CAISTLAGEDTQYF
CDR3nt: TGTGCCATCAGCACACTAGCGGGGGAAGATACGCAGTATTTT

abundance: -
v_gene: TRBV7-8
j_gene: TRBJ1-1
d_gene: -
CDR3aa: CASSPDPYATNTEAFF
CDR3nt: TGTGCCAGCAGCCCCGACCCCTACGCAACTAACACTGAAGCTTTCTTT

abundance: few
v_gene: TRBV27
j_gene: TRBJ1-4
d_gene: TRBD1
CDR3aa: CASSGTGLYEKLFF
CDR3nt: TGTGCCAGCAGTGGGACAGGGCTTTATGAAAAACTGTTTTTT

abundance: few
v_gene: TRBV18
j_gene: TRBJ2-2
d_gene: TRBD1
CDR3aa: CASSPRTGGLTGELFF
CDR3nt: TGTGCCAGCTCTCCGCGGACAGGGGGACTTACCGGGGAGCTGTTTTTT

abundance: -
v_gene: TRBV18
j_gene: TRBJ2-1
d_gene: TRBD2
CDR3aa: CASSPGLAGWRSYNEQFF
CDR3nt: TGTGCCAGCTCCCCGGGACTAGCGGGGTGGAGGTCCTACAATGAGCAGTTCTTC

abundance: -
v_gene: TRBV30
j_gene: TRBJ1-1
d_gene: -
CDR3aa: CAWGRGLNTEAFF
CDR3nt: TGTGCCTGGGGTCGGGGGTTGAACACTGAAGCTTTCTTT

abundance: -
v_gene: TRBV4-1
j_gene: TRBJ1-6
d_gene: -
CDR3aa: CASNQGQYSTYNSPLHF
CDR3nt: TGCGCCAGCAACCAAGGACAGTACAGTACCTATAATTCACCCCTCCACTTT

abundance: -
v_gene: TRBV11-2
j_gene: TRBJ2-2
d_gene: -
CDR3aa: CASSLSPTGANTGELFF
CDR3nt: TGTGCCAGCAGCTTATCCCCGACAGGAGCGAACACCGGGGAGCTGTTTTTT

abundance: -
v_gene: TRBV29-1
j_gene: TRBJ1-2
d_gene: -
CDR3aa: CSVDGRQWGYTF
CDR3nt: TGCAGCGTTGACGGACGACAGTGGGGCTACACCTTC

abundance: -
v_gene: TRBV27
j_gene: TRBJ2-3
d_gene: -
CDR3aa: CASREFDTQYF
CDR3nt: TGTGCCAGCAGGGAGTTCGATACGCAGTATTTT

abundance: -
v_gene: TRBV28
j_gene: TRBJ2-5
d_gene: -
CDR3aa: CASSFLQTSTETQYF
CDR3nt: TGTGCCAGCAGTTTTCTTCAAACTAGTACGGAGACCCAGTACTTC

abundance: -
v_gene: TRBV30
j_gene: TRBJ1-1
d_gene: -
CDR3aa: CAWSLRGMNTEAFF
CDR3nt: TGTGCCTGGAGCCTAAGGGGAATGAACACTGAAGCTTTCTTT

abundance: -
v_gene: TRBV7-9
j_gene: TRBJ1-1
d_gene: TRBD1
CDR3aa: CASSSPGQGAQYTEAFF
CDR3nt: TGTGCCAGCAGCTCACCGGGACAGGGGGCGCAGTACACTGAAGCTTTCTTT

abundance: -
v_gene: TRBV23-1
j_gene: TRBJ2-1
d_gene: TRBD1
CDR3aa: CASSQGNRDRVNSYNEQFF
CDR3nt: TGCGCCAGCAGTCAGGGTAATCGGGACAGAGTAAACTCCTACAATGAGCAGTTCTTC

abundance: -
v_gene: TRBV10-1
j_gene: TRBJ2-3
d_gene: -
CDR3aa: CASSEVAGRSTDTQYF
CDR3nt: TGCGCCAGCAGTGAGGTCGCGGGGAGAAGCACAGATACGCAGTATTTT

abundance: -
v_gene: TRBV6-1
j_gene: TRBJ2-2
d_gene: TRBD1
CDR3aa: CASSEGDSYTGELFF
CDR3nt: TGTGCCAGCAGTGAAGGGGACAGTTACACCGGGGAGCTGTTTTTT

abundance: -
v_gene: TRBV27
j_gene: TRBJ2-5
d_gene: -
CDR3aa: CASSLGGLGTQYF
CDR3nt: TGTGCCAGCAGTCTGGGGGGGCTTGGGACCCAGTACTTC

abundance: -
v_gene: TRBV4-2
j_gene: TRBJ2-7
d_gene: TRBD1
CDR3aa: CASSLTDPPGQGGCEQYF
CDR3nt: TGTGCCAGCAGCCTCACAGACCCCCCGGGACAGGGGGGGTGCGAGCAGTACTTC

abundance: -
v_gene: TRBV12-5
j_gene: TRBJ1-2
d_gene: TRBD1
CDR3aa: CASGLIVSREGTGVDGYTF
CDR3nt: TGTGCTAGTGGTTTGATAGTTTCGAGGGAAGGGACAGGGGTGGATGGCTACACCTTC

abundance: -
v_gene: TRBV2
j_gene: TRBJ2-2
d_gene: TRBD1
CDR3aa: CASSEDGTGGSTGELFF
CDR3nt: TGTGCCAGCAGTGAAGATGGGACAGGGGGCAGCACCGGGGAGCTGTTTTTT

abundance: -
v_gene: TRBV28
j_gene: TRBJ1-2
d_gene: -
CDR3aa: CASSLWGGGYTF
CDR3nt: TGTGCCAGCAGTTTATGGGGAGGCGGCTACACCTTC

abundance: -
v_gene: TRBV30
j_gene: TRBJ1-1
d_gene: -
CDR3aa: CAWLFQAGTEAFF
CDR3nt: TGTGCCTGGCTGTTCCAGGCTGGCACTGAAGCTTTCTTT